The 24 T cell receptor beta chains given below trace back to one sample, sequenced in a study of T cells in Graves' hyperthyroidism and ophthalmopathy. Researchers took RNA transcripts and amplified the TCR beta CDR3 regions from them. A first-round RT-PCR of the TCR CDR3 used the HTBI primer set. One entry per CDR3 protein, called by TCRdb with MiXCR from the multiplex PCR reads. The table includes around 600,000 distinct CDR3 sequences, approximately 15% detected once. The sample comprised blood. These receptors originate from a woman under 30 with Graves' ophthalmopathy.

With respect to this clonotype: A much larger clonotype is one base distant, so this may be a read error. The conserved phenylalanine or tryptophan is not found at the CDR3 terminus, so this likely reflects a read error. The gene calls are TRBV19 and TRBJ2-7; D unresolved. The V gene lost 7 bases and the J gene lost 5 bases, with 9 bases spanning the gap. Germline CDR1 LNHDA, CDR2 SQIVND (reference sequence). This CDR3 contains 11 residues. The CDR3: CASTIIDEQYL. In nucleotides, the CDR3 is TGTGCCAGTACCATTATCGACGAGCAGTACCTC.

J is TRBJ2-3 and V is TRBV7-8; D ambiguous. CDR3 length: 14 amino acids. Trimming shortened V by 6 bases and J by 3 bases, and 13 bases separated the two germline ends. The V gene's germline CDR1 is SGHVS and CDR2 FQNEAQ. Here the CDR3 DNA reads TGTGCCAGCAGTCCTTTTGGGCCGACAGATACGCAGTATTTT. As protein: CASSPFGPTDTQYF.

The V gene is TRBV7-3, the J gene TRBJ2-7; TRBD2 is a possible D gene (6 bases). Trimming stripped 5 bases from V and 6 bases from J, with 20 bases between. Germline CDR1 SGHTA, CDR2 FQGTGA. This CDR3 contains 15 residues. The CDR3 loop is CASSPSWGETAEQYF. CDR3 in DNA: TGTGCCAGCAGCCCAAGTTGGGGGGAAACGGCCGAGCAGTACTTC.

This clonotype has just a few counts. It may be a read error: a sequence one base away is much more abundant. The V call is TRBV5-1, the J call TRBJ2-1, with a possible D match to TRBD1 (7 bases). The CDR3 totals 16 residues. Per germline, CDR1 SGHRS and CDR2 YFSETQ. In DNA, the CDR3 is TGCGCCAACAGCTTCAGGGGGGTGAGCTCCTACAATGAGCAGTTCTTC. Its translation: CANSFRGVSSYNEQFF. Full variable domain (remainder filled in from reference TRBV5-1 and TRBJ2-1): KAGVTQTPRYLIKTRGQQVTLSCSPISGHRSVSWYQQTPGQGLQFLFEYFSETQRNKGNFPGRFSGRQFSNSRSEMNVSTLELGDSALYLCANSFRGVSSYNEQFFGPGTRLTVL.

This clonotype was detected ten times or more. This rearrangement joins TRBV9 to TRBJ2-1; D unresolved. Germline CDR1 is SGDLS and CDR2 is YYNGEE. The CDR3 is 14 amino acids. V was cut by 0 bases and J by 6 bases, with 10 bases left in between. The CDR3 DNA is TGTGCCAGCAGCGTAGAGGGTCGAGGCAATGAGCAGTTCTTC. This sequence encodes CASSVEGRGNEQFF.

This rearrangement joins TRBV12-3 or TRBV12-4 to TRBJ2-7, with TRBD2 matching 14 bases. V shed 7 bases and J 7 bases; nucleotides not matched to a gene: 9. The CDR3 runs 15 residues. CDR3 sequence: CASNVPGLAGEEQYF. DNA of the CDR3: TGTGCCAGCAACGTCCCGGGACTAGCGGGAGAAGAGCAGTACTTC.

This chain uses TRBV19 with TRBJ1-2, with D perhaps matching TRBD1 (6 bases). The CDR3 sequence is 15 residues long. Trimming shortened V by 5 bases and J by 4 bases, and 17 bases separated the two germline ends. Germline CDR1 and CDR2: LNHDA and SQIVND (reference sequence). CDR3 coding DNA: TGTGCCAGTAGTCCCGGGCGGGGGGCTGGCTATGGCTACACCTTC. Translating it yields CASSPGRGAGYGYTF.

This clonotype has more than one count but fewer than ten. The chain combines TRBV20-1 with TRBJ2-7, with D perhaps TRBD2 (6 bases). The CDR3 totals 15 residues. Germline V CDR1 and CDR2: DFQATT, SNEGSKA (reference sequence). V was cut by 4 bases and J by 6 bases, with 22 bases left in between. The CDR3 DNA reads as TGCAGTGCTACGGGACTGACCTCCGTTTCGGTCGAGCAGTACTTC. Amino acid sequence: CSATGLTSVSVEQYF.

This clonotype was counted many times. V is TRBV10-3 and J is TRBJ2-7; 7 nucleotides line up with TRBD1. This CDR3 spans 13 amino acids. CDR1 and CDR2 from the germline V gene are ENHRY and SYGVKD. The V gene end was trimmed by 9 bases and the J gene end by 2 bases; junction bases not matched to a gene: 7. CDR3 sequence: CAMRATGTYEQYF. The CDR3 coding sequence is TGTGCCATGAGAGCGACAGGGACCTACGAGCAGTACTTC.

This clonotype was seen more than once but under ten times. The chain recombines TRBV9 with TRBJ2-1; weak D call: TRBD1 (6 bases). CDR3 length: 14 amino acids. Germline lookup yields CDR1 SGDLS and CDR2 YYNGEE. Trimming removed 3 bases at V and 3 bases at J, with 10 bases between. DNA for the CDR3: TGTGCCAGCAGCGAGGACAGCTTCTACAATGAGCAGTTCTTC. Residues: CASSEDSFYNEQFF.

This clonotype was counted only a few times. V is TRBV9 and J is TRBJ1-5; no clear D. Germline lookup yields CDR1 SGDLS and CDR2 YYNGEE. V dropped 0 bases and J dropped 7 bases, with 14 bases sitting between them. The CDR3 runs 15 residues. CDR3 DNA sequence: TGTGCCAGCAGCGTAGGAGCCAACCTACCCCAGCCCCAGCATTTT. This gives the protein CASSVGANLPQPQHF.

This clonotype was picked up a small number of times. Its ends do not fully match the called genes, so a read error is possible. V gene TRBV6-1 combines with J gene TRBJ1-6; 8 bases agree with TRBD1. Germline V gives CDR1 MNHNS, CDR2 SASEGT. The CDR3 covers 16 residues. For the CDR3, the DNA is TGTGCCAGCAGTTATTACAGGGGGAGCTATAACTCACCCCTCCACTTT. It is translated as CASSYYRGSYNSPLHF.

This clonotype was found many times. This chain connects TRBV6-5 to TRBJ2-7, with 16 bases aligning to TRBD2. This CDR3 has 15 residues. V gave up 2 bases and J gave up 11 bases; unmatched junction bases: 6. Per germline, CDR1 MNHEY and CDR2 SVGAGI. The CDR3 loop reads CASSYQGLAGGPKYF. Here the CDR3 DNA reads TGTGCCAGCAGTTACCAGGGACTAGCGGGAGGGCCGAAGTACTTC.

This clonotype was seen repeatedly, ten times or more. The chain uses TRBV12-3 or TRBV12-4 and TRBJ2-5; 7 bases match TRBD1. CDR3 length: 15 amino acids. V was clipped by 6 bases and J by 1 base; unmatched bases: 8. CDR3 in DNA: TGTGCCAGCAGCCCTCCGGGACAGCCCCAAGAGACCCAGTACTTC. It specifies CASSPPGQPQETQYF.

This clonotype showed up just a few times. The chain has TRBV7-6 and TRBJ2-3; D is unclear. Germline V lookup: CDR1 SGHVS, CDR2 FNYEAQ. This CDR3 is 15 amino acids long. Trimming removed 1 base from V and 1 base from J, with 9 bases in between. This chain's CDR3 is CASSLGASGTDTQYF. In DNA form, the CDR3 reads TGTGCCAGCAGCTTAGGGGCTTCTGGCACAGATACGCAGTATTTT. Based on the CDR3 plus reference TRBV7-6 and TRBJ2-3, the full variable domain is GAGVSQSPRYKVTKRGQDVALRCDPISGHVSLYWYRQALGQGPEFLTYFNYEAQQDKSGLPNDRFSAERPEGSISTLTIQRTEQRDSAMYRCASSLGASGTDTQYFGPGTRLTVL.

The chain has TRBV6-2 or TRBV6-3 and TRBJ2-7; 7 bases align to TRBD1. Germline trimming cut 0 bases from V and 4 bases from J; bases unmatched to any gene: 9. This CDR3 is built from 16 residues. The germline gives CDR1 MNHEY, CDR2 SVGEGT. Here the CDR3 reads CASSYSTGNSRYEQYF. CDR3 coding DNA: TGTGCCAGCAGTTACTCGACAGGGAACTCAAGATACGAGCAGTACTTC.

This clonotype was recorded many times. The V gene is TRBV9, the J gene TRBJ1-6; the D is unclear. The ends were cut back, 0 bases at V and 6 bases at J, with 10 bases in the middle. The germline V gene encodes CDR1 SGDLS and CDR2 YYNGEE. The CDR3 is 15 amino acids. CDR3 coding DNA: TGTGCCAGCAGCGTAGCGGAGTCACCTAATTCACCCCTCCACTTT. Translation: CASSVAESPNSPLHF. The variable domain in full, completed from reference TRBV9 and TRBJ1-6, reads DSGVTQTPKHLITATGQRVTLRCSPRSGDLSVYWYQQSLDQGLQFLIQYYNGEERAKGNILERFSAQQFPDLHSELNLSSLELGDSALYFCASSVAESPNSPLHFGNGTRLTVT.

This clonotype was found many times. The genes are TRBV19 and TRBJ1-2; maybe TRBD1 (5 bases). The CDR3 totals 12 residues. V was cut by 9 bases and J by 4 bases, with 12 bases left in between. Germline assignment: CDR1 LNHDA and CDR2 SQIVND (reference sequence). CDR3 sequence reads: CASSPGGYGYTF. In DNA form, the CDR3 reads TGTGCCAGCAGCCCGGGGGGCTATGGCTACACCTTC.

CDR3 in DNA: TGCGCCAGCAGCTTGGGGTGGGACAGCTTCTACACCTTC. It codes for CASSLGWDSFYTF. The rearrangement links TRBV5-1 to TRBJ1-2; 7 bases line up with TRBD1. The V and J ends lost 0 bases and 10 bases, in that order; junction bases with no gene match: 6. Germline V gene sequence: CDR1 SGHRS, CDR2 YFSETQ. CDR3 length: 13 amino acids.

This clonotype came up many times. Relative to the germline gene, one junction end is altered; a read error may explain this. The J gene is TRBJ2-1, the V gene TRBV28, with 9 bases lining up with TRBD1. CDR1 is MDHEN and CDR2 is SYDVKM in the germline V gene. The CDR3 contains 11 residues. In DNA form, the CDR3 reads TGTGCCAGCAGTTTAAACAGGGGGCCCGTCTTC. This encodes CASSLNRGPVF.

This clonotype was recorded many times. This chain uses TRBV12-3 or TRBV12-4 with TRBJ1-5; a weak D match, TRBD1 (5 bases). The CDR3 contains 16 residues. V was clipped by 3 bases and J by 5 bases, with 17 bases between them. CDR3 coding DNA: TGTGCCAGCAGTTTGCTCGGGAAATGGGACGATCAGCCCCAGCATTTT. It is translated as CASSLLGKWDDQPQHF.

The table lists this clonotype with a few counts. The V gene is TRBV6-1, the J gene TRBJ2-2; D may be TRBD1 or TRBD2 (6 bases each). Between the trimmed V and J ends, which lost 5 bases and 6 bases, there was a span of 22 bases. The length of the CDR3 is 17 residues. In germline, CDR1 is MNHNS, CDR2 SASEGT. The CDR3 here is CASSPTPGTEGAGELFF. The CDR3 nucleotides are TGTGCCAGCAGTCCCACTCCCGGGACTGAGGGGGCCGGGGAGCTGTTTTTT.

The chain employs TRBV14 and TRBJ2-7; tentatively, D is TRBD1 (5 bases). This CDR3 region has 13 residues. The V and J ends lost 1 base and 3 bases respectively, with 7 bases between them. Germline V gene sequence: CDR1 SGHDN, CDR2 FVKESK. This CDR3 is CASSQGQLYEQYF. Here the CDR3 DNA reads TGTGCCAGCAGCCAAGGACAGCTCTACGAGCAGTACTTC.

This clonotype has a count of ten or more. The chain combines TRBV29-1 with TRBJ2-1; TRBD1 agrees at 8 bases. After removal of 3 bases from V and 6 bases from J, the junction contained 7 bases not matched to a gene. The CDR3 runs 14 residues. Per germline, CDR1 SQVTM and CDR2 ANQGSEA. DNA of the CDR3: TGCAGCGTTGACCGACAGGGGCTAATCAATGAGCAGTTCTTC. Amino acid sequence: CSVDRQGLINEQFF.